This T cell receptor (beta chain) stems from a study of identical twins (dated by TCRdb to about 2016). Study-level background: The study deep-sequenced TCR alpha and beta repertoires from monozygotic twins, unrelated adults of various ages and cord blood to test whether fetal clonotypes persist. To rule out contamination, the twin experiments were replicated at different times with different library preparation protocols. What the research found in general, with its limitations: Out-of-frame TCR alpha sharing in monozygotic twins was systematically underestimated by recombination models, whereas sharing between unrelated individuals was in agreement with the recombination models. Because the same donors could not be followed over many years, conclusions were based on cross-sectional statistical analysis. Invariant T cells such as MAIT and iNKT could partly confound zero-insertion analyses, though diverse VJ usage argued against this for most clonotypes. In beta out-of-frame sequences, excess twin sharing was weaker, because having fewer shared sequences lowered the signal-to-noise ratio. Compared with coincidental sharing between unrelated individuals, out-of-frame TCR alpha sequences shared between twins showed an excess of sequences with low generation probability. Abundant cord blood beta clonotypes had fewer insertions, young adult naive repertoires showed a similar but weaker trend, and memory repertoires showed no such trend.

Library prep was done by 5' RACE. Sequencing relied on an Illumina HiSeq 2000. Template switching added a universal primer binding site, and the final cDNA carried a unique molecular identifier that allowed TCR cDNA molecules to be counted accurately. First-strand cDNA for TCR alpha and beta chains was synthesized from specific primers in the conserved constant-segment region. To control for contamination, every cDNA library was double barcoded, receiving both a SMART-Mk sample barcode and Illumina barcodes. TruSeq adapter sequences along with Illumina sample barcodes were introduced in two successive PCR steps. The Illumina HiSeq platform was used with custom primers to sequence TCR alpha and beta cDNA libraries. Per the authors' processing: Unique molecular identifiers were extracted from raw reads with MiGEC, and CDR3 positions were determined with MiXCR. For each individual, recombination models were inferred using an EM algorithm with the repgenHMM and IGoR tools. The analysis of shared clonotypes was done with the tcR package in R, with sharing normalized by the product of cloneset sizes. To study raw recombination free of thymic and clonal selection effects, out-of-frame nonproductive sequences were analyzed. TCRdb trimmed public reads at Q25 via fastp, called clones via MiXCR and kept in-frame beta chains. Identical CDR3 protein sequences are pooled into one entry, listed with their most common genes and DNA. V and J calls and clone size were set by TCRdb, not the authors. The sample table shows hundreds of thousands of distinct CDR3 sequences, and more than 20% are seen once. Of the sample, 2.5% to 3.5% is held by the ten largest clones.

This clonotype was picked up a small number of times. No antigen is known for it. No much larger clone is present one base from it, and per-base qualities are unavailable. V loses 1 base of germline sequence and J loses 6 bases, and the interval between the two ends is 9 bases. From the cysteine through the phenylalanine, the CDR3 covers 14 amino acids. Of the read, only the CDR3 DNA is kept; its 42 bases are in frame from base 1. According to the germline V gene, CDR1 reads SGHAT and CDR2 reads FQNNGV. All donors were healthy Caucasians. Three pairs of female monozygotic twins, all aged roughly 18 to 30 years, made up the twin cohort. Positive isolation kits from Invitrogen were used to isolate CD4+ and CD8+ T cell populations. This sample was shared with a second study, whose subject was T cells expressing NK-cell markers. As the second publication notes: TCR beta-chain repertoires were profiled in sorted CD3+CD56+NKG2C+, CD3+CD56+NKG2C- and CD3+CD56-NKG2C+ T-cell subsets from several donors. Among the eight sequenced donors, only one was HCMV-seronegative, while the other seven were HCMV-seropositive. To restrict sorting to alphabetaTCR-expressing T cells, an anti-gammadeltaTCR antibody was added in several experiments. In six donors, the dominant CD3+CD56+NKG2C+ clonotypes were among the top 10 CD8+ clonotypes and accounted for about 1.0-7.5% of CD8+ T cells. Those dominant clonotypes were again the most abundant among CD3+CD56-NKG2C+ cells in a handful of donors, at roughly 25-60.1%. Whether the expanded NKG2C-expressing T cell clones were specific for HCMV antigens was left unclear. The eight sequenced donors were randomly selected healthy volunteers, three men and five women. HCMV-specific IgG was detected in serum with a commercial ELISA kit to determine HCMV serostatus. Reads were demultiplexed and grouped by UMI with MIGEC, and clonotypes were assembled and quantified with MiTCR. To exclude erroneous sequences, only TCR cDNA sequences supported by at least two reads were retained. The tcR package was used for downstream repertoire analysis, with clonotypes matched between fractions based on CDR3 nucleotide sequence plus V segment. VDJmatch was used to annotate antigen specificity against VDJdb, with one amino acid substitution in CDR3 allowed.

The chain is made from TRBV11-2 and TRBJ2-2; the D gene cannot be resolved beyond TRBD1 or TRBD2, each matching 6 bases. This receptor was identified in a woman between 18 and 29 years old in good health. What was sequenced was CD4+ T cells sorted from blood. The CDR3 corresponds to CASSLGGAAGELFF. The DNA sequence is given as TGTGCCAGCAGCTTAGGGGGGGCGGCCGGGGAGCTGTTTTTT.